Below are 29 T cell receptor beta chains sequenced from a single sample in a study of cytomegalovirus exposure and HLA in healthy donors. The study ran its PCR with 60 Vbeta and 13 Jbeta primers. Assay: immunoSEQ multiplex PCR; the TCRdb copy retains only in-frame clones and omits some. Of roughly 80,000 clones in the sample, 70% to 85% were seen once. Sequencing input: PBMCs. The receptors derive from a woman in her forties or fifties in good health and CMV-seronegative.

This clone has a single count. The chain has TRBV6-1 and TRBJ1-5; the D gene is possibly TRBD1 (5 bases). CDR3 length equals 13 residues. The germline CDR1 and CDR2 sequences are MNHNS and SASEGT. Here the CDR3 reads CAGGGEVNQPQHF. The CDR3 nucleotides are TGTGCGGGGGGAGGGGAGGTCAATCAGCCCCAGCATTTT.

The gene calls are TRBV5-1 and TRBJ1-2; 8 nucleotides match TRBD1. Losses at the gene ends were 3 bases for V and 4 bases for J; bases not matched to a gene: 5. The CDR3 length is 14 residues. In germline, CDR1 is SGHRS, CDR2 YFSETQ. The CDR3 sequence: CASSSGQEGYGYTF. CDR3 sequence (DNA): TGCGCCAGCAGCTCGGGACAGGAGGGCTATGGCTACACCTTC.

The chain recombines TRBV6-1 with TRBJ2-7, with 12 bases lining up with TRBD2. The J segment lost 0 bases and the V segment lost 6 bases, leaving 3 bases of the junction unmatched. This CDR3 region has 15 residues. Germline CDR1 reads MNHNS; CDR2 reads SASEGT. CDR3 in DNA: TGTGCCAGCAGAAGGACTAGCGGGGACTCCTACGAGCAGTACTTC. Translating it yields CASRRTSGDSYEQYF.

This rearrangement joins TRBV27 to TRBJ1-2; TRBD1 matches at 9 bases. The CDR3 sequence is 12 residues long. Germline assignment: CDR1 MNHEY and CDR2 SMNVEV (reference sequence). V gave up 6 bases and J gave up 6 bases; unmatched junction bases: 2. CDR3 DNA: TGTGCCAGCAGCACAGGGGGCGATGGCTACACCTTC. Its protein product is CASSTGGDGYTF.

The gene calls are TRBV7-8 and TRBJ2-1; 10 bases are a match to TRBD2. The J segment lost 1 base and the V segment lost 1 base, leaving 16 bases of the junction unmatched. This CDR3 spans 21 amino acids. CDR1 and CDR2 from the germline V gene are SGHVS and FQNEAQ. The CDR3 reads CASSLGPASGRMGGSYNEQFF. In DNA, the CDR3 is TGTGCCAGCAGCTTAGGCCCCGCTAGCGGGAGAATGGGTGGGTCCTACAATGAGCAGTTCTTC.

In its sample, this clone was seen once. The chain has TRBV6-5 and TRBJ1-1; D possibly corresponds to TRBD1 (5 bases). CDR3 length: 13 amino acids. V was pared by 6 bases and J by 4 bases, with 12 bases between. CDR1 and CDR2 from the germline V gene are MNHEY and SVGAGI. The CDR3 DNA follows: TGTGCCAGCAGCCCACAGGCCCTCACTGAAGCTTTCTTT. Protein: CASSPQALTEAFF.

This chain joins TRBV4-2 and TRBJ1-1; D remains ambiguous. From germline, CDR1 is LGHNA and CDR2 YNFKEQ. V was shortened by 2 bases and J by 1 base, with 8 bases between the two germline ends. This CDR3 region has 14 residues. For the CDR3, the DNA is TGTGCCAGCAGCCAACCACAGTCGAACACTGAAGCTTTCTTT. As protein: CASSQPQSNTEAFF.

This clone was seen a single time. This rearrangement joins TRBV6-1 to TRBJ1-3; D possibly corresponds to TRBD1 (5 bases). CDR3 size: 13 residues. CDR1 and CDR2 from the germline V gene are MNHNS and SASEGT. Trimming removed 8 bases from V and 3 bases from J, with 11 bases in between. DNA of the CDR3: TGTGCCAGCCGGGGGACTGGTGGAAACACCATATATTTT. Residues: CASRGTGGNTIYF.

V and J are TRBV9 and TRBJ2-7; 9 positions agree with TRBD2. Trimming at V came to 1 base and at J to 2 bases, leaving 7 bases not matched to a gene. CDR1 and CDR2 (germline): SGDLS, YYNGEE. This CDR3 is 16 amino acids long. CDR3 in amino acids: CASSVTRLAETYEQYF. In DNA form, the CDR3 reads TGTGCCAGCAGCGTAACCAGACTAGCGGAAACCTACGAGCAGTACTTC.

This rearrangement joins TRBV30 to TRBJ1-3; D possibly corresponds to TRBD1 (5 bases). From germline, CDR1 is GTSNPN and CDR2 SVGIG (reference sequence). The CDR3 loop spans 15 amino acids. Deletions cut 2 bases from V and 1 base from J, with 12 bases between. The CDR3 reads CAWSTGTISGNTIYF. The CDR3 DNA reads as TGTGCCTGGAGTACAGGAACAATTTCTGGAAACACCATATATTTT. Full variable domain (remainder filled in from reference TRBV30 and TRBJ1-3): SQTIHQWPATLVQPVGSPLSLECTVEGTSNPNLYWYRQAAGRGLQLLFYSVGIGQISSEVPQNLSASRPQDRQFILSSKKLLLSDSGFYLCAWSTGTISGNTIYFGEGSWLTVV.

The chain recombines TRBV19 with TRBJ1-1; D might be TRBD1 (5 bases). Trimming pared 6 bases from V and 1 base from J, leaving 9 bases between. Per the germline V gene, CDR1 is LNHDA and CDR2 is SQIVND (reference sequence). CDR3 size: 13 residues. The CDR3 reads CASRSQGNTEAFF. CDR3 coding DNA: TGTGCCAGTAGATCGCAGGGGAACACTGAAGCTTTCTTT.

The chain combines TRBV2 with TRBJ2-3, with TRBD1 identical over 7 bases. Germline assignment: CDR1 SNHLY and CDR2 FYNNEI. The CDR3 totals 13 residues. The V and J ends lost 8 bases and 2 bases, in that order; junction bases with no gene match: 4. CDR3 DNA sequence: TGTGCCAGCTACAGGGGAACCACAGATACGCAGTATTTT. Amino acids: CASYRGTTDTQYF.

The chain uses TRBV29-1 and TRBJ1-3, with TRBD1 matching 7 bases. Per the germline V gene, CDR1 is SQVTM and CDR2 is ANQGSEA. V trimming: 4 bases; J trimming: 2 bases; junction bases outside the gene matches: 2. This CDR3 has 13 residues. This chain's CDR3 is CSVVQGTGNTIYF. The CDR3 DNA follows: TGCAGCGTTGTACAGGGGACTGGAAACACCATATATTTT.

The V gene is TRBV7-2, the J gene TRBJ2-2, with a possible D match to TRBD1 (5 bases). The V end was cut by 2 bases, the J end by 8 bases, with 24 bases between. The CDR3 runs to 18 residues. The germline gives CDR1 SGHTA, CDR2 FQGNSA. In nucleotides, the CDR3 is TGTGCCAGCAGCTTACGCCCCCCCCTCCATGGGGCGAGAGGGGAGCTGTTTTTT. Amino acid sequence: CASSLRPPLHGARGELFF.

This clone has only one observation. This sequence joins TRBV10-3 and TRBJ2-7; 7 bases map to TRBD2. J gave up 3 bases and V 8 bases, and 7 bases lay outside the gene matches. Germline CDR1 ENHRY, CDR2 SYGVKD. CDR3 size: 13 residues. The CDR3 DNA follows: TGTGCCATCCAAGAGGGAGGGCTCTACGAGCAGTACTTC. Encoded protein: CAIQEGGLYEQYF.

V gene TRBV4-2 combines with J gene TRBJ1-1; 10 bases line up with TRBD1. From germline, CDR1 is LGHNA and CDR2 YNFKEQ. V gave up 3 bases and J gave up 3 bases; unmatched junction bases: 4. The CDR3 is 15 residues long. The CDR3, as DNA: TGTGCCAGCAGCCACGTGGACAGGGGGGACACTGAAGCTTTCTTT. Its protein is CASSHVDRGDTEAFF.

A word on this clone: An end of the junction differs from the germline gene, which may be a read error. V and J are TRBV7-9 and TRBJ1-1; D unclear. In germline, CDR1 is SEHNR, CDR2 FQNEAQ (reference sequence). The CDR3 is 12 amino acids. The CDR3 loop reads CSSSSGGLGAFF. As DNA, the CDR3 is TGTTCCAGCAGCTCCGGTGGACTTGGAGCTTTCTTT.

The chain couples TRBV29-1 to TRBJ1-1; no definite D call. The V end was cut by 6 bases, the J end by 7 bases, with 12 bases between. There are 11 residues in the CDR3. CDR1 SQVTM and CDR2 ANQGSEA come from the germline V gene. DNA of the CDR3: TGCAGCGTCGTCCCGGGAGGTGAAGCTTTCTTT. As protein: CSVVPGGEAFF.

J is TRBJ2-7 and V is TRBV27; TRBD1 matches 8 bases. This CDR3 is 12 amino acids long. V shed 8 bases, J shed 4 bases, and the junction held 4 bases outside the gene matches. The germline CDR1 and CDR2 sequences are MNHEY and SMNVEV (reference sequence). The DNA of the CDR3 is TGTGCCAGCCGGGACAGGAAATACGAGCAGTACTTC. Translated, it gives CASRDRKYEQYF.

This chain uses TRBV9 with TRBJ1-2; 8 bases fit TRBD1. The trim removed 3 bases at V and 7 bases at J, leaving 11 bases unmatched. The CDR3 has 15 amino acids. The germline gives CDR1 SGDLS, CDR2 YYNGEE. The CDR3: CASSARDRPMGGYTF. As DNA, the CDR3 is TGTGCCAGCAGCGCCCGGGACAGGCCTATGGGTGGCTACACCTTC.

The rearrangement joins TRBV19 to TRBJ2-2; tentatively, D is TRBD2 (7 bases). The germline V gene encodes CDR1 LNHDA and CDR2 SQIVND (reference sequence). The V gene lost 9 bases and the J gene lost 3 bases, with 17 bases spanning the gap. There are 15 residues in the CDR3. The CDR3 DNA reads TGTGCCAGCAGGACGGGGGGCATCGACACCGGGGAGCTGTTTTTT. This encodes CASRTGGIDTGELFF.

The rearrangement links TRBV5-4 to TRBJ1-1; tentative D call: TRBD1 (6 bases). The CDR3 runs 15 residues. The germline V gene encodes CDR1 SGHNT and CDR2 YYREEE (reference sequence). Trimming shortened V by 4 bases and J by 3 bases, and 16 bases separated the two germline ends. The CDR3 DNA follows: TGTGCCAGCAGCGCTAAGGTGGGGGCGGACACTGAAGCTTTCTTT. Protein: CASSAKVGADTEAFF.

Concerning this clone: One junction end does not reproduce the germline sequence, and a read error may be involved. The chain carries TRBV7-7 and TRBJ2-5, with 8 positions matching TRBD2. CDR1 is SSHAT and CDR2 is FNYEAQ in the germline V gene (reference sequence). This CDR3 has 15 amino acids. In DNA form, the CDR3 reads TGTGCTAGCAGCGCCCGGGCGGGGGGCGTAGAGACCCAGTACTTC. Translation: CASSARAGGVETQYF. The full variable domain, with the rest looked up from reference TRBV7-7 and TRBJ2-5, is GAGVSQSPRYKVTKRGQDVTLRCDPISSHATLYWYQQALGQGPEFLTYFNYEAQPDKSGLPSDRFSAERPEGSISTLTIQRTEQRDSAMYRCASSARAGGVETQYFGPGTRLLVL.

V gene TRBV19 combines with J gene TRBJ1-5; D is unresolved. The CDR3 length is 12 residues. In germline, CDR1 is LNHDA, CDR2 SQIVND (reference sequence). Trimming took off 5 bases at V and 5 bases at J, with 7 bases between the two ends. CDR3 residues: CASSLQDQPQHF. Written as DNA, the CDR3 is TGTGCCAGTAGTTTACAAGATCAGCCCCAGCATTTT.

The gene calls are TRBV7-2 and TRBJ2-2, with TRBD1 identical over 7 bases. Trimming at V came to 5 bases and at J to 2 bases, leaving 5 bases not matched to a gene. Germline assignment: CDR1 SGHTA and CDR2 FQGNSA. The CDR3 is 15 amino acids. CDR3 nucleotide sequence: TGTGCCAGCAGCAAGAGACAGGGAAACACCGGGGAGCTGTTTTTT. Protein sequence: CASSKRQGNTGELFF. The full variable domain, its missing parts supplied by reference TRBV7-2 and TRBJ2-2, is GAGVSQSPSNKVTEKGKDVELRCDPISGHTALYWYRQSLGQGLEFLIYFQGNSAPDKSGLPSDRFSAERTGGSVSTLTIQRTQQEDSAVYLCASSKRQGNTGELFFGEGSRLTVL.

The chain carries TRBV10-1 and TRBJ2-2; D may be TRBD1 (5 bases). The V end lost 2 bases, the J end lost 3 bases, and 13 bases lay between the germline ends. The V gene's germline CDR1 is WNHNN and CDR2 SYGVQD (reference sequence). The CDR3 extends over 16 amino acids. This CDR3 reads CASSEIQGFDTGELFF. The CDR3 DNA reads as TGCGCCAGCAGTGAGATCCAGGGTTTTGACACCGGGGAGCTGTTTTTT.

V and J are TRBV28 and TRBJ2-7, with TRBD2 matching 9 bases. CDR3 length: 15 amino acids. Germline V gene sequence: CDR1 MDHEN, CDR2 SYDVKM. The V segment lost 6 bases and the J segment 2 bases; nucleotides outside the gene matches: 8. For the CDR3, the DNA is TGTGCCAGCAGGAATAGCGGGAGCTCCGCCTACGAGCAGTACTTC. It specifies CASRNSGSSAYEQYF. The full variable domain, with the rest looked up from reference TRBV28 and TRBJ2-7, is DVKVTQSSRYLVKRTGEKVFLECVQDMDHENMFWYRQDPGLGLRLIYFSYDVKMKEKGDIPEGYSVSREKKERFSLILESASTNQTSMYLCASRNSGSSAYEQYFGPGTRLTVT.

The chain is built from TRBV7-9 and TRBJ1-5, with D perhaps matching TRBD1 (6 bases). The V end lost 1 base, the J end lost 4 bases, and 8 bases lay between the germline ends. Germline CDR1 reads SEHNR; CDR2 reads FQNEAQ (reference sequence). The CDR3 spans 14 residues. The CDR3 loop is CASSLGTVNQPQHF. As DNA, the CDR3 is TGTGCCAGCAGCTTAGGGACAGTGAATCAGCCCCAGCATTTT.

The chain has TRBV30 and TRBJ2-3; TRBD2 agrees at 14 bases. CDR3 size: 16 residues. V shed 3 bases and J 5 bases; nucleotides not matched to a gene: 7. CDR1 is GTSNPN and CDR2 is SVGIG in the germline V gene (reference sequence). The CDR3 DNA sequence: TGTGCCTGGAGCCCGGGACTAGCGGGGGCGGGAGATACGCAGTATTTT. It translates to CAWSPGLAGAGDTQYF.